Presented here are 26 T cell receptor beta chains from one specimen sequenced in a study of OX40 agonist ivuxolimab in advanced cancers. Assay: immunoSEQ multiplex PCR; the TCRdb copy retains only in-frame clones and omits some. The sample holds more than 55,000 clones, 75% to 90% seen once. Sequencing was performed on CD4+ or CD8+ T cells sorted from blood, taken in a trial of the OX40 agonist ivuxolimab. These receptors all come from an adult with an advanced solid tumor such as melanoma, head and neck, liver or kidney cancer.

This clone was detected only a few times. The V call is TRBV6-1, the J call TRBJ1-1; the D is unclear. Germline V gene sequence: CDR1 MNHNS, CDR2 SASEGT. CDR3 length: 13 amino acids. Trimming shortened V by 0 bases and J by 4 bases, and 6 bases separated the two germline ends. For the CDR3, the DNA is TGTGCCAGCAGTGAAGCAAGAGGCACTGAAGCTTTCTTT. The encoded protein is CASSEARGTEAFF.

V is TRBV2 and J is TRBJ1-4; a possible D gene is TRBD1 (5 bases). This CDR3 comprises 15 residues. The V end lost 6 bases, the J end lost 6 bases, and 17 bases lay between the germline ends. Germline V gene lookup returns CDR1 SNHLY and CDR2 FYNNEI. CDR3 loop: CASRRGAFGDEKLFF. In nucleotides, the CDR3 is TGTGCCAGCAGGAGGGGAGCCTTCGGGGATGAAAAACTGTTTTTT.

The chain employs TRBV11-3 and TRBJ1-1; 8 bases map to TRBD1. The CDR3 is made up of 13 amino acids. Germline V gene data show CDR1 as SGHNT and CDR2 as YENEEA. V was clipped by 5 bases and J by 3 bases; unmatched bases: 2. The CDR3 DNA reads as TGTGCCAGCAGCCCACAGGGGGACACTGAAGCTTTCTTT. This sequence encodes CASSPQGDTEAFF.

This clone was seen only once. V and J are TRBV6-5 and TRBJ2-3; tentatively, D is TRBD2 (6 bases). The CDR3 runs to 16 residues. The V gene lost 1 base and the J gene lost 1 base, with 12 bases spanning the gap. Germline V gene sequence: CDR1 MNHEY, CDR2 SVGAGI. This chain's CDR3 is CASSYLGGRGTDTQYF. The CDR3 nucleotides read TGTGCCAGCAGTTACTTGGGGGGAAGGGGCACAGATACGCAGTATTTT.

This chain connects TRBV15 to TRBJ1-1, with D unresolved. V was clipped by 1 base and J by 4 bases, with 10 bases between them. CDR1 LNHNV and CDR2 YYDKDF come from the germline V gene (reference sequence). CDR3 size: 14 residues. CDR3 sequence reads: CATSRVIGSTEAFF. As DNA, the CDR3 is TGTGCCACCAGCAGAGTGATCGGGAGCACTGAAGCTTTCTTT.

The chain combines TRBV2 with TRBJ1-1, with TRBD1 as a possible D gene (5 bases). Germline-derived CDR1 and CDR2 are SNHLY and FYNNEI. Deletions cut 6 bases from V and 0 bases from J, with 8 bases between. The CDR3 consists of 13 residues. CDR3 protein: CASRTDMNTEAFF. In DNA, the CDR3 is TGTGCCAGCAGGACAGACATGAACACTGAAGCTTTCTTT.

The CDR3 nucleotides read TGTGCCAGCAGCCGTCCGGGTCTAGCGGGAATAAGAGAGCAGTTCTTC. This encodes CASSRPGLAGIREQFF. The rearrangement uses TRBV27 and TRBJ2-1; 9 bases are shared with TRBD2. CDR1 and CDR2 from the germline V gene are MNHEY and SMNVEV (reference sequence). Unmatched junction bases numbered 16, after V lost 6 bases and J lost 10 bases. CDR3 length equals 16 residues.

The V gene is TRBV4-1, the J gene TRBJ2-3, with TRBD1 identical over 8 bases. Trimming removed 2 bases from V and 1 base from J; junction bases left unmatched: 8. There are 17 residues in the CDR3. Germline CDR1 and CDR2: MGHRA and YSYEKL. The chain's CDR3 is CASSQIPGTGRTDTQYF. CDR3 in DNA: TGCGCCAGCAGCCAAATACCCGGGACAGGTCGCACAGATACGCAGTATTTT.

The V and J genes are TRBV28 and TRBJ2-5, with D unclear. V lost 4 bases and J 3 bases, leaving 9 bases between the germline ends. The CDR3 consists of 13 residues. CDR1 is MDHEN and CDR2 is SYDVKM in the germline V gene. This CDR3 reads CASSSHDEETQYF. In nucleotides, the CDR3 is TGTGCCAGCAGTTCACACGATGAAGAGACCCAGTACTTC.

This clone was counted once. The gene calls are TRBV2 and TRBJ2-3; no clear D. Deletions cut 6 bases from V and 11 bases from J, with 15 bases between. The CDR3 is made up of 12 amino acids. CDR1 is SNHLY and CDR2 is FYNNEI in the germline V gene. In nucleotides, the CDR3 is TGTGCCAGCAGGCCTGAGCGAATGGGGCAGTATTTT. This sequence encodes CASRPERMGQYF.

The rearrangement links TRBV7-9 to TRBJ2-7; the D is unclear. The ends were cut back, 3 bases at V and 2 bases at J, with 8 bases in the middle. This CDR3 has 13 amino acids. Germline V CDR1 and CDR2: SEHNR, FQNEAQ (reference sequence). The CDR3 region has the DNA TGTGCCAGCAGCTTTTTACAGCCCTACGAGCAGTACTTC. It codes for CASSFLQPYEQYF.

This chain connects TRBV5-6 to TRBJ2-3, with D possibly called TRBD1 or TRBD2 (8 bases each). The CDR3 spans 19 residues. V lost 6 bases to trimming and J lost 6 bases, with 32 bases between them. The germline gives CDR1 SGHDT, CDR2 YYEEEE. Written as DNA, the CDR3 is TGTGCCAGCACCCGGCGTTTTGTCGGGGGGGGACAGGTGTATGATACGCAGTATTTT. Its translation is CASTRRFVGGGQVYDTQYF.

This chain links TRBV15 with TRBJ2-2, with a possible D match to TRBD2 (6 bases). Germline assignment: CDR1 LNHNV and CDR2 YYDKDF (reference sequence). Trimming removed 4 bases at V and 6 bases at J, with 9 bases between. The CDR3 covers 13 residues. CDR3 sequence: CATSTRDAGELFF. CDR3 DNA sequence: TGTGCCACCAGCACGCGGGACGCCGGGGAGCTGTTTTTT.

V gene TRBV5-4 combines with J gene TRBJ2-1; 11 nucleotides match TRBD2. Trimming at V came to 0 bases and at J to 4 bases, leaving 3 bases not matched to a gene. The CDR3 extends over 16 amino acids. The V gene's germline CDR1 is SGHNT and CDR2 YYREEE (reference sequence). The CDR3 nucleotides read TGTGCCAGCAGCTTGGGGACTAGCGGGTATTACAATGAGCAGTTCTTC. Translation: CASSLGTSGYYNEQFF.

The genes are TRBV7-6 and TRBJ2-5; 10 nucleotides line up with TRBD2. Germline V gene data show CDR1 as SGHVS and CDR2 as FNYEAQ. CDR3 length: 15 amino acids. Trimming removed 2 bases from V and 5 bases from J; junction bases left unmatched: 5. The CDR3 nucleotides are TGTGCCAGCAGCTTAACTAGCGGGAACGGGGAGACCCAGTACTTC. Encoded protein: CASSLTSGNGETQYF.

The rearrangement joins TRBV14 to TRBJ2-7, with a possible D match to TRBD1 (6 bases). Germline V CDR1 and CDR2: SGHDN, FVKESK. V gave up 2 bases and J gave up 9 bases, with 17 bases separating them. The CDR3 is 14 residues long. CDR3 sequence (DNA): TGTGCCAGCAGCCAAACCACTGGACAGTCCGGGCAGTACTTC. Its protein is CASSQTTGQSGQYF.

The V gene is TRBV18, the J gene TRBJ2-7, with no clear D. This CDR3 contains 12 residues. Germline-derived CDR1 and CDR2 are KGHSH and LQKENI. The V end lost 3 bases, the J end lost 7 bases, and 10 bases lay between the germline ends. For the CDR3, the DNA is TGTGCCAGCTCACCGTCCTTGGGGGAGCAGTACTTC. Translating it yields CASSPSLGEQYF.

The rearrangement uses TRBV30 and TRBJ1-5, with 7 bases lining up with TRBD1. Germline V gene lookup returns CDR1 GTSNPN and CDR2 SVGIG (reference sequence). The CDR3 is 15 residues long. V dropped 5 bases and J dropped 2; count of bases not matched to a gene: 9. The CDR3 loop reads CAWDRGGGGNQPQHF. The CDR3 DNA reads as TGTGCCTGGGATAGAGGGGGCGGCGGCAATCAGCCCCAGCATTTT.

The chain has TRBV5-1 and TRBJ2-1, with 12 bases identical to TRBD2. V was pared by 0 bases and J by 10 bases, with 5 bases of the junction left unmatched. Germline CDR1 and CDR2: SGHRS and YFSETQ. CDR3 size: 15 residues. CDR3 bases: TGCGCCAGCAGCTTGGGGCTAGCGGGAGGGGGAGAGCAGTTCTTC. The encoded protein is CASSLGLAGGGEQFF.

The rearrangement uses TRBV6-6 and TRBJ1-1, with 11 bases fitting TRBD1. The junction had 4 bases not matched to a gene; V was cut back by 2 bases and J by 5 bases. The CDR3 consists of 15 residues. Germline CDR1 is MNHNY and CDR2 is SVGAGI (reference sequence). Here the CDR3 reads CASSYGQGAETEAFF. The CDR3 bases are TGTGCCAGCAGTTACGGACAGGGGGCGGAAACTGAAGCTTTCTTT.

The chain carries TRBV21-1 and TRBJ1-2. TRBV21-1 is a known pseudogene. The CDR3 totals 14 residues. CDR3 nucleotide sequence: TGTGCCAGCCCAAAGGTCGGGGGACTGGGGGGCTACACCTTC. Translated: CASPKVGGLGGYTF.

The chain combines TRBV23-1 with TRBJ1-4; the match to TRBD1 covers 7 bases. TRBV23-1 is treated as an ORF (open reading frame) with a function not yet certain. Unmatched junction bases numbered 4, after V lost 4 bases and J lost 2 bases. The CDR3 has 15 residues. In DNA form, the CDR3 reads TGCGCCAGCAGTCGCCCGACAGGGACTAATGAAAAACTGTTTTTT. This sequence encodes CASSRPTGTNEKLFF.

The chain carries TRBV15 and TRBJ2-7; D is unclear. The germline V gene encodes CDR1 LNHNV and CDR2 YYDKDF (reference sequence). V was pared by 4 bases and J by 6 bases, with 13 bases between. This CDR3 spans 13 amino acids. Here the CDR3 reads CATSTLGASEQYF. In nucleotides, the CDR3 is TGTGCCACCAGCACCCTAGGTGCCAGCGAGCAGTACTTC.

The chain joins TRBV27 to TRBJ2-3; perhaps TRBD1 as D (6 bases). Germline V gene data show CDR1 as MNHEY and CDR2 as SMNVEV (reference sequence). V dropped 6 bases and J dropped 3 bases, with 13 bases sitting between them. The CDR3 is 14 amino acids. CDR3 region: CASSWDIRTDTQYF. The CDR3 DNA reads TGTGCCAGCAGCTGGGACATTCGGACAGATACGCAGTATTTT.

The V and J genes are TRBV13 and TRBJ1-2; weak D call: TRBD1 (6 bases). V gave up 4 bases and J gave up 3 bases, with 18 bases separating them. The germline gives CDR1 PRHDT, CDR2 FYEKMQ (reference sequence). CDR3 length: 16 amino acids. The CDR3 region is CASSSSRGGGDYGYTF. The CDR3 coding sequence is TGTGCCAGCAGCTCCAGCCGGGGGGGCGGAGACTATGGCTACACCTTC. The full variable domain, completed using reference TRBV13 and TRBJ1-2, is AAGVIQSPRHLIKEKRETATLKCYPIPRHDTVYWYQQGPGQDPQFLISFYEKMQSDKGSIPDRFSAQQFSDYHSELNMSSLELGDSALYFCASSSSRGGGDYGYTFGSGTRLTVV.

The DNA of the CDR3 is TGTGCCAGCAGTTTACCACAGGGGGCCTACGAGCAGTACTTC. It specifies CASSLPQGAYEQYF. The J gene is TRBJ2-7, the V gene TRBV28; 8 nucleotides align to TRBD1. J gave up 2 bases and V 2 bases, and 2 bases lay outside the gene matches. The CDR3 extends over 14 amino acids. The germline V gene has CDR1 MDHEN and CDR2 SYDVKM.